Shown below are 30 T cell receptor beta chains from a single sample sequenced in a study of control samples from healthy donors and cancer patients. Sequencing used immunoSEQ multiplex PCR; TCRdb keeps in-frame clones, though not all of them. The sample consists of tens of thousands of clones, 85% to 90% of them appearing once. The sequenced sample was PBMCs. These receptors came from a man aged 45-60 years with head and neck cancer.

This clone was recorded only once. The genes are TRBV12-3 or TRBV12-4 and TRBJ2-5, with a possible D match to TRBD2 (6 bases). Trimming pared 4 bases from V and 5 bases from J, leaving 8 bases between. The CDR3 runs to 12 residues. The CDR3 is CASSWGEETQYF. DNA of the CDR3: TGTGCCAGCAGTTGGGGGGAGGAGACCCAGTACTTC.

A few counts support this clone. This chain connects TRBV9 to TRBJ2-7; 9 bases align to TRBD2. The CDR3 is made up of 15 amino acids. Losses at the gene ends were 4 bases for V and 3 bases for J; bases not matched to a gene: 8. Germline V gene lookup returns CDR1 SGDLS and CDR2 YYNGEE. DNA of the CDR3: TGTGCCAGCAGCCCCCGACTAGCGGCAAACTACGAGCAGTACTTC. Translation gives CASSPRLAANYEQYF.

The CDR3 protein is CASSSGGTASYEQYF. The CDR3 DNA reads TGCGCCAGCTCCTCGGGGGGGACAGCCTCCTACGAGCAGTACTTC. The chain recombines TRBV5-1 with TRBJ2-7, with a weak D call TRBD2 (8 bases). Trimming removed 7 bases at V and 0 bases at J, with 17 bases between. This CDR3 contains 15 residues. The germline V gene encodes CDR1 SGHRS and CDR2 YFSETQ.

This rearrangement joins TRBV24-1 to TRBJ2-1; 7 bases fit TRBD2. V was clipped by 2 bases and J by 4 bases; unmatched bases: 13. Germline V gives CDR1 KGHDR, CDR2 SFDVKD. The CDR3 is 18 amino acids. DNA for the CDR3: TGTGCCACCAGTGATTCTACCAAGACGGCGGGGGTGTACAATGAGCAGTTCTTC. This gives the protein CATSDSTKTAGVYNEQFF.

The chain is built from TRBV11-3 and TRBJ2-7, with a weak D call TRBD2 (5 bases). V lost 5 bases to trimming and J lost 6 bases, with 11 bases between them. The CDR3 is 12 amino acids. Germline lookup yields CDR1 SGHNT and CDR2 YENEEA. CDR3 DNA: TGTGCCAGCAGCGGATTTGGAGGCGAGCAGTACTTC. This codes for CASSGFGGEQYF. Full variable domain (remainder filled in from reference TRBV11-3 and TRBJ2-7): EAGVVQSPRYKIIEKKQPVAFWCNPISGHNTLYWYLQNLGQGPELLIRYENEEAVDDSQLPKDRFSAERLKGVDSTLKIQPAELGDSAVYLCASSGFGGEQYFGPGTRLTVT.

This rearrangement joins TRBV6-2 or TRBV6-3 to TRBJ2-7, with D tentatively TRBD1 (6 bases). The CDR3 consists of 12 residues. Per germline, CDR1 MNHEY and CDR2 SVGEGT. V was cut by 4 bases and J by 4 bases, with 8 bases left in between. CDR3 nucleotide sequence: TGTGCCAGCAGTTGGACAGAGTACGAGCAGTACTTC. This gives the protein CASSWTEYEQYF.

This rearrangement joins TRBV9 to TRBJ2-3, with a possible D match to TRBD2 (6 bases). V was shortened by 2 bases and J by 2 bases, with 12 bases between the two germline ends. This CDR3 has 15 residues. Germline CDR1 reads SGDLS; CDR2 reads YYNGEE. The CDR3 reads CASSVRDLNTDTQYF. DNA of the CDR3: TGTGCCAGCAGCGTCCGGGACTTAAACACAGATACGCAGTATTTT.

The gene calls are TRBV10-3 and TRBJ2-5; no reliable D call. V lost 0 bases and J 5 bases, leaving 4 bases between the germline ends. The germline V gene has CDR1 ENHRY and CDR2 SYGVKD. This CDR3 spans 12 amino acids. Here the CDR3 reads CAISESSETQYF. In nucleotides, the CDR3 is TGTGCCATCAGTGAGTCCTCGGAGACCCAGTACTTC.

The genes are TRBV5-1 and TRBJ2-1; D perhaps matches TRBD2 (6 bases). Trimming shortened V by 9 bases and J by 8 bases, and 24 bases separated the two germline ends. Germline lookup yields CDR1 SGHRS and CDR2 YFSETQ. This CDR3 comprises 15 residues. Here the CDR3 reads CATKLGGGPYDEQFF. The CDR3 DNA reads as TGCGCCACCAAACTGGGGGGAGGACCGTACGATGAGCAGTTCTTC.

The V gene is TRBV21-1, the J gene TRBJ2-7; TRBD1 was called by the table and not checked on the DNA. TRBV21-1 is noted as a pseudogene. The CDR3 is 14 residues long. Written as DNA, the CDR3 is TGTGCCAGCAGCAAACCACGCAGTTCCTACGAGCAGTACTTC. This encodes CASSKPRSSYEQYF.

The chain joins TRBV28 to TRBJ2-7, with D tentatively TRBD2 (6 bases). Germline CDR1 and CDR2: MDHEN and SYDVKM. Trimming removed 5 bases from V and 3 bases from J, with 14 bases in between. This CDR3 contains 14 residues. CDR3 sequence reads: CASSPSSVIYEQYF. DNA of the CDR3: TGTGCCAGCAGTCCCTCTAGCGTTATCTACGAGCAGTACTTC.

The chain combines TRBV5-5 with TRBJ2-1; TRBD2 matches at 7 bases. The trim removed 0 bases at V and 3 bases at J, leaving 3 bases unmatched. The CDR3 is 15 amino acids. The germline gives CDR1 SGHKS, CDR2 YYEKEE (reference sequence). CDR3 in amino acids: CASSLGAGFYNEQFF. The CDR3 bases are TGTGCCAGCAGCTTGGGAGCGGGGTTCTACAATGAGCAGTTCTTC.

This clone has just a few counts. The CDR3: CASSSTGGTGELFF. The DNA of the CDR3 is TGTGCCAGCAGCTCGACAGGGGGCACCGGGGAGCTGTTTTTT. The gene calls are TRBV13 and TRBJ2-2; TRBD1 agrees at 9 bases. Looked up from germline, CDR1 is PRHDT and CDR2 is FYEKMQ (reference sequence). The CDR3 runs 14 residues. Trimming cost V 4 bases and J 4 bases; bases outside gene matches: 1.

The V call is TRBV28, the J call TRBJ2-4; possibly TRBD1 for D (6 bases). CDR3 length: 21 amino acids. V was shortened by 6 bases and J by 1 base, with 31 bases between the two germline ends. Germline CDR1 reads MDHEN; CDR2 reads SYDVKM. The CDR3 sequence is CASSSRRRGPQSSRAKNIQYF. DNA for the CDR3: TGTGCCAGCAGCTCCCGGCGCAGGGGCCCTCAAAGCTCACGCGCCAAAAACATTCAGTACTTC.

This rearrangement joins TRBV6-1 to TRBJ2-5; 7 bases map to TRBD1. Trimming removed 2 bases from V and 2 bases from J; junction bases left unmatched: 5. The CDR3 covers 15 residues. Germline CDR1 MNHNS, CDR2 SASEGT. As DNA, the CDR3 is TGTGCCAGCAGTGAAATGGGGACAGTTCAAGAGACCCAGTACTTC. Its protein is CASSEMGTVQETQYF.

This chain joins TRBV27 and TRBJ1-3; possibly TRBD1 for D (5 bases). The CDR3 runs 16 residues. The ends were cut back, 4 bases at V and 4 bases at J, with 17 bases in the middle. Germline V lookup: CDR1 MNHEY, CDR2 SMNVEV (reference sequence). CDR3 in DNA: TGTGCCAGCAGTTATGGGCCCTGGGGGACGGGAAACACCATATATTTT. Its protein is CASSYGPWGTGNTIYF.

The chain recombines TRBV7-9 with TRBJ2-2; no clear D gene. Trimming removed 5 bases from V and 6 bases from J, with 19 bases in between. The germline V gene has CDR1 SEHNR and CDR2 FQNEAQ (reference sequence). This CDR3 region has 16 residues. The CDR3 reads CASSPGLPPWAGELFF. Written as DNA, the CDR3 is TGTGCCAGCAGCCCGGGCCTCCCCCCCTGGGCCGGGGAGCTGTTTTTT.

This clone was seen a few times. The rearrangement joins TRBV19 to TRBJ1-5, with 7 bases lining up with TRBD1. From germline, CDR1 is LNHDA and CDR2 SQIVND (reference sequence). The CDR3 contains 15 residues. Trimming removed 6 bases from V and 3 bases from J; junction bases left unmatched: 8. The CDR3 loop is CASRRTGTDNQPQHF. Written as DNA, the CDR3 is TGTGCCAGTAGACGAACCGGGACAGACAATCAGCCCCAGCATTTT.

The CDR3 here is CATKASGVLAVEQYF. The CDR3 nucleotides read TGTGCCACCAAGGCTAGCGGGGTCCTTGCGGTCGAGCAGTACTTC. J is TRBJ2-7 and V is TRBV24-1; 9 bases line up with TRBD2. Trimming removed 8 bases from V and 6 bases from J; junction bases left unmatched: 13. The CDR3 has 15 residues. The germline V gene encodes CDR1 KGHDR and CDR2 SFDVKD.

The CDR3 sequence is CATSDPARDRGNEKLFF. The CDR3 DNA follows: TGTGCCACCAGTGATCCAGCCCGGGACAGGGGAAATGAAAAACTGTTTTTT. This chain joins TRBV24-1 and TRBJ1-4, with TRBD1 matching over 10 bases. V dropped 3 bases and J dropped 5; count of bases not matched to a gene: 8. Germline V gene data show CDR1 as KGHDR and CDR2 as SFDVKD. The CDR3 totals 17 residues.

This sequence joins TRBV7-9 and TRBJ2-6; 9 nucleotides agree with TRBD1. Trimming took 2 bases from V and 11 from J; bases not matched to a gene: 4. CDR1 and CDR2 (germline): SEHNR, FQNEAQ (reference sequence). The CDR3 has 14 residues. This chain's CDR3 is CASSLSTGGDVLTF. Written as DNA, the CDR3 is TGTGCCAGCAGCTTATCGACAGGGGGAGACGTCCTGACTTTC. Supplemented by reference TRBV7-9 and TRBJ2-6, the full variable domain reads DTGVSQNPRHKITKRGQNVTFRCDPISEHNRLYWYRQTLGQGPEFLTYFQNEAQLEKSRLLSDRFSAERPKGSFSTLEIQRTEQGDSAMYLCASSLSTGGDVLTFGAGSRLTVL.

This chain connects TRBV5-1 to TRBJ2-7, with D perhaps matching TRBD1 (5 bases). The germline V gene has CDR1 SGHRS and CDR2 YFSETQ. Trimming removed 0 bases from V and 2 bases from J, with 18 bases in between. CDR3 length: 17 amino acids. The CDR3 DNA sequence: TGCGCCAGCAGCTTGGGAAGGGGCCTTTTTACTACCTACGAGCAGTACTTC. Translation: CASSLGRGLFTTYEQYF. The full variable domain, completed using reference TRBV5-1 and TRBJ2-7, is KAGVTQTPRYLIKTRGQQVTLSCSPISGHRSVSWYQQTPGQGLQFLFEYFSETQRNKGNFPGRFSGRQFSNSRSEMNVSTLELGDSALYLCASSLGRGLFTTYEQYFGPGTRLTVT.

DNA of the CDR3: TGTGCCAGCAGTTTAGGGAGGCCTGCCTACAATGAGCAGTTCTTC. This gives the protein CASSLGRPAYNEQFF. The rearrangement uses TRBV27 and TRBJ2-1, with D perhaps TRBD2 (6 bases). CDR1 and CDR2 (germline): MNHEY, SMNVEV (reference sequence). Trimming left V 2 bases short and J 2 bases short, with 10 bases between. The CDR3 runs to 15 residues.

The chain carries TRBV11-1 and TRBJ2-7, with 7 positions matching TRBD1. CDR1 and CDR2 (germline): SGHAT, FQDESV (reference sequence). Unmatched junction bases numbered 5, after V lost 4 bases and J lost 2 bases. This CDR3 has 14 residues. CDR3 sequence (DNA): TGTGCCAGCAGCTCTCGGACAGGAACCTACGAGCAGTACTTC. This encodes CASSSRTGTYEQYF.

The table lists this clone with a few counts. This chain connects TRBV6-6 to TRBJ2-7; D unclear. The V gene's germline CDR1 is MNHNY and CDR2 SVGAGI (reference sequence). The CDR3 extends over 11 amino acids. V was cut by 6 bases and J by 3 bases, with 6 bases left in between. The CDR3 is CASSTFYEQYF. The CDR3 coding sequence is TGTGCCAGCAGCACATTCTACGAGCAGTACTTC.

The chain employs TRBV5-8 and TRBJ2-7; 7 nucleotides match TRBD2. The CDR3 loop spans 11 amino acids. CDR1 is SGHTS, CDR2 YDEGEE, per germline. Unmatched junction bases numbered 1, after V lost 7 bases and J lost 3 bases. Written as DNA, the CDR3 is TGTGCCAGCGGGAGGGTCTACGAGCAGTACTTC. Amino acids: CASGRVYEQYF. The full variable domain, in which reference TRBV5-8 and TRBJ2-7 provide the parts outside the CDR3, is EAGVTQSPTHLIKTRGQQATLRCSPISGHTSVYWYQQALGLGLQFLLWYDEGEERNRGNFPPRFSGRQFPNYSSELNVNALELEDSALYLCASGRVYEQYFGPGTRLTVT.

This chain connects TRBV2 to TRBJ2-5; 7 bases are a match to TRBD2. The CDR3 is 16 amino acids. CDR1 SNHLY and CDR2 FYNNEI come from the germline V gene. The trim removed 1 base at V and 1 base at J, leaving 6 bases unmatched. This CDR3 is CASSEGTSTSQETQYF. In nucleotides, the CDR3 is TGTGCCAGCAGTGAAGGGACTAGTACCTCCCAAGAGACCCAGTACTTC.

The J gene is TRBJ1-6, the V gene TRBV19; 8 bases map to TRBD1. Looked up from germline, CDR1 is LNHDA and CDR2 is SQIVND (reference sequence). The CDR3 extends over 16 amino acids. The J segment lost 3 bases and the V segment lost 4 bases, leaving 5 bases of the junction unmatched. DNA for the CDR3: TGTGCCAGTAGTACTATGACAGGGGTCTATAATTCACCCCTCCACTTT. It translates to CASSTMTGVYNSPLHF. The whole variable domain, remainder taken from reference TRBV19 and TRBJ1-6, is DGGITQSPKYLFRKEGQNVTLSCEQNLNHDAMYWYRQDPGQGLRLIYYSQIVNDFQKGDIAEGYSVSREKKESFPLTVTSAQKNPTAFYLCASSTMTGVYNSPLHFGNGTRLTVT.

The chain combines TRBV5-1 with TRBJ1-1; no clear D gene. The CDR3 totals 15 residues. Trimming left V 4 bases short and J 1 base short, with 14 bases between. Germline values: CDR1 SGHRS, CDR2 YFSETQ. In DNA, the CDR3 is TGCGCCAGCAGCCCCCGGGCGGGTGCGAACACTGAAGCTTTCTTT. Translation: CASSPRAGANTEAFF.

The CDR3 is CASRRQANTGELFF. The DNA of the CDR3 is TGTGCCAGCAGAAGACAGGCGAACACCGGGGAGCTGTTTTTT. V gene TRBV7-3 combines with J gene TRBJ2-2, with a weak D call TRBD1 (6 bases). Germline CDR1 and CDR2: SGHTA and FQGTGA. The CDR3 runs 14 residues. Trimming removed 6 bases at V and 0 bases at J, with 8 bases between.